This TCR beta chain emerged from a study of CD8+CD57+ T cells in acquired aplastic anemia. Study context: The average for DNA from sorted CD4+ and CD8+ cells was about 2.9 ug. Points from the study as a whole: Common to patients and controls were twenty-nine CD8+ CDR3 sequences.

For sequencing, patients were chosen who had shown expansion of CD8+CD57+ cells by flow cytometry. A severe acquired aplastic anemia diagnosis applied to all patients. Receipt of therapy had not occurred in any patient by the time of blood sampling. Genomic DNA served as template for TCR beta VDJ and CDR3 profiling. TCRdb fed the reads into MiXCR, producing one record per CDR3 protein. Of under 500,000 distinct CDR3 sequences in the sample, under 40% were seen once. With 5 bases removed from V and 1 base from J, the gap between germline ends came to 17 bases. Germline CDR1 reads DFQATT; CDR2 reads SNEGSKA (reference sequence). This CDR3 comprises 16 residues. Note on this clonotype: The antigen remains undetermined.

The chain links TRBV20-1 to TRBJ2-2, with a weak D call TRBD1 (6 bases). The sequence was obtained from a human donor with aplastic anemia. What was sequenced was sorted CD4+, CD8+, or CD8+CD57+ T cells (not recorded which) from PBMCs. CDR3 in DNA: TGCAGTGCTGGGAGATCAGGGGCCAGGAACACCGGGGAGCTGTTTTTT. It codes for CSAGRSGARNTGELFF.